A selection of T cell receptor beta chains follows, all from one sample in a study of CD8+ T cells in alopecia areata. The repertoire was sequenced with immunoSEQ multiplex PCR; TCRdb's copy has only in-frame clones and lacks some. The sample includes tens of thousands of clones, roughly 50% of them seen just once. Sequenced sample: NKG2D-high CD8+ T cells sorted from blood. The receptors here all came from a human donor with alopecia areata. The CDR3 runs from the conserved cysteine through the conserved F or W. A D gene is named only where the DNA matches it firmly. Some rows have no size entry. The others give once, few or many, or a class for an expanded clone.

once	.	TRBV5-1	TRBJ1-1	CASSLTSANEAFF	TGCGCCAGCAGCTTAACATCGGCGAATGAAGCTTTCTTT
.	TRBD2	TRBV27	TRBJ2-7	CASSGRGSEQYF	TGTGCCAGCAGTGGGAGGGGCAGCGAGCAGTACTTC
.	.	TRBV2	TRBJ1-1	CASRPLGNTEAFF	TGTGCCAGCAGACCCCTGGGGAACACTGAAGCTTTCTTT
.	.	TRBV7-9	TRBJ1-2	CASSLGRTVLVDYTF	TGTGCCAGCAGCTTAGGAAGGACAGTCCTCGTCGACTACACCTTC
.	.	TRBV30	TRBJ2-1	CAWTPSSGEQFF	TGTGCCTGGACCCCCTCTAGTGGCGAGCAGTTCTTC
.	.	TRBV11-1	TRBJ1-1	CASSRTENTEAFF	TGTGCCAGCAGCCGGACAGAAAACACTGAAGCTTTCTTT
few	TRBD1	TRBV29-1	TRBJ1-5	CSVGDRGLNQPQHF	TGCAGCGTCGGGGACAGGGGGCTCAATCAGCCCCAGCATTTT
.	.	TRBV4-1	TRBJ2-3	CASSQDRAPNTDTQYF	TGCGCCAGCAGCCAAGATAGGGCACCGAACACAGATACGCAGTATTTT
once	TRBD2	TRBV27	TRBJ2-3	CASGYGAGATDTQYF	TGTGCCAGCGGTTACGGAGCGGGGGCCACAGATACGCAGTATTTT
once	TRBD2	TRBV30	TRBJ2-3	CAWSVAGGDTQYF	TGTGCCTGGAGTGTAGCGGGAGGTGATACGCAGTATTTT
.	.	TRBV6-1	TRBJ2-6	CASSPWGGGANVLTF	TGTGCCAGCAGCCCCTGGGGGGGCGGGGCCAACGTCCTGACTTTC
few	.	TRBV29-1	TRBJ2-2	CSVDKENTGELFF	TGCAGCGTTGATAAAGAGAACACCGGGGAGCTGTTTTTT
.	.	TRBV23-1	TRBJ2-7	CASTGGSSRGEQYF	TGCGCCTCGACAGGTGGGTCTTCCAGAGGCGAGCAGTACTTC
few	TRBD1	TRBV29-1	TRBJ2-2	CSVEDVTGTGVTGELFF	TGCAGCGTTGAAGATGTTACCGGGACAGGGGTCACCGGGGAGCTGTTTTTT
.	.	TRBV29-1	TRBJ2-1	CSARGYHRTSSYNEQFF	TGCAGCGCCCGAGGTTACCACCGAACGAGCTCCTACAATGAGCAGTTCTTC
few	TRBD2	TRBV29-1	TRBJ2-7	CSVGGGNSYEQYF	TGCAGCGTTGGCGGGGGGAACTCCTACGAGCAGTACTTC
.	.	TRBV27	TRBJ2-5	CASSLDRGETQYF	TGTGCCAGCAGTTTGGACAGAGGGGAGACCCAGTACTTC
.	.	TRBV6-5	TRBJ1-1	CASSETGNTEAFF	TGTGCCAGCAGCGAAACAGGGAACACTGAAGCTTTCTTT
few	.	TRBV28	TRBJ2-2	CASSSIPDQSGELFF	TGTGCCAGCAGCTCTATCCCTGATCAGTCTGGGGAGCTGTTTTTT
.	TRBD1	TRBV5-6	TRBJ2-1	CASGQGALEQFF	TGTGCCAGCGGACAGGGGGCCCTCGAGCAGTTCTTC
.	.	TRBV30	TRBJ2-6	CAWSGGSGANVLTF	TGTGCCTGGAGTGGTGGCTCTGGGGCCAACGTCCTGACTTTC
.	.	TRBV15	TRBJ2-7	CATSSFRDAYEQYF	TGTGCCACCAGCAGCTTCAGGGATGCCTACGAGCAGTACTTC
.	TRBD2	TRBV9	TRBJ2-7	CASSVSSGSGYEQYF	TGTGCCAGCAGCGTATCGAGCGGGAGCGGCTACGAGCAGTACTTC
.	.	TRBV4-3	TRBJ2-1	CASSQSVSGNEQFF	TGCGCCAGCAGCCAAAGCGTATCGGGCAATGAGCAGTTCTTC
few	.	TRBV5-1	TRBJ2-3	CASSTDRLYTDTQYF	TGCGCCAGCAGCACCGACAGGCTTTACACAGATACGCAGTATTTT
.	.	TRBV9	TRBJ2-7	CASSVDKDLEQYF	TGTGCCAGCAGCGTAGATAAGGACCTCGAGCAGTACTTC
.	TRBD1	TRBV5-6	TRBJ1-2	CASSAGTGHLYTF	TGTGCCAGCAGCGCCGGGACAGGGCATCTCTACACCTTC
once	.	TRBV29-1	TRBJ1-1	CSVGTEAFF	TGCAGCGTCGGCACTGAAGCTTTCTTT
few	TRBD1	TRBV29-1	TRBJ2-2	CSADRGAGELFF	TGCAGCGCCGACAGGGGGGCCGGGGAGCTGTTTTTT
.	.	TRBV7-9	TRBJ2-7	CASSLAKGPYEQYF	TGTGCCAGCAGCTTAGCGAAGGGGCCCTACGAGCAGTACTTC
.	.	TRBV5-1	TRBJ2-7	CASSFEFRGPYEQYF	TGCGCCAGCAGCTTTGAATTTAGGGGCCCCTACGAGCAGTACTTC
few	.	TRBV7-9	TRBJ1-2	CASSSGGGYYGYTF	TGTGCCAGCAGTTCCGGTGGGGGGTACTATGGCTACACCTTC
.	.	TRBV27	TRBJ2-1	CASSLMNEQFF	TGTGCCAGCAGTTTAATGAATGAGCAGTTCTTC
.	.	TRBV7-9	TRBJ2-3	CASSWDENTQYF	TGTGCCAGCAGCTGGGACGAGAATACGCAGTATTTT
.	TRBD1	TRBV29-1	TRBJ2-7	CSVEFGTERAYEQYF	TGCAGCGTCGAATTCGGGACAGAGAGAGCCTACGAGCAGTACTTC
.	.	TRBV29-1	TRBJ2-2	CSVEDGVGELFF	TGCAGCGTTGAGGATGGGGTCGGGGAGCTGTTTTTT
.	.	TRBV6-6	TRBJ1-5	CASSYPIGRNQPQHF	TGTGCCAGCAGTTACCCAATTGGGAGGAATCAGCCCCAGCATTTT
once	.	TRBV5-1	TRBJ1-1	CASSLNRGSTEAFF	TGCGCCAGCAGCTTAAACCGGGGGTCCACTGAAGCTTTCTTT
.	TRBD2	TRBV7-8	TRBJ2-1	CASSYTEETSKNEQFF	TGTGCCAGCAGCTATACCGAGGAGACTAGCAAAAATGAGCAGTTCTTC
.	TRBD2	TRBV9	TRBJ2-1	CASSVEVAGGPNNEQFF	TGTGCCAGCAGCGTGGAGGTAGCGGGAGGGCCGAACAATGAGCAGTTCTTC
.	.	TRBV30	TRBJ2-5	CAWSVGETQYF	TGTGCCTGGAGTGTTGGGGAGACCCAGTACTTC
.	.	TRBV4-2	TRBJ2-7	CASSPDNYEQYF	TGTGCCAGCAGCCCGGACAACTACGAGCAGTACTTC
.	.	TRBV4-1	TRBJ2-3	CASSQDRSTDTQYF	TGCGCCAGCAGCCAAGATAGAAGCACAGATACGCAGTATTTT
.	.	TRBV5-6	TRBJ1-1	CASSLAAGKAFF	TGTGCCAGCAGCTTGGCCGCAGGGAAAGCTTTCTTT
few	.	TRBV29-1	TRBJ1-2	CSAPSDSNYGYTF	TGCAGCGCTCCCTCAGACAGCAACTATGGCTACACCTTC
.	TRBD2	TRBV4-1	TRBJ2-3	CASSQEWSAGGPTDTQYF	TGCGCCAGCAGCCAAGAGTGGTCCGCGGGAGGGCCAACAGATACGCAGTATTTT
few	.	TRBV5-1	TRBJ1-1	CASSLGDTEAFF	TGCGCCAGCAGCTTGGGGGACACTGAAGCTTTCTTT
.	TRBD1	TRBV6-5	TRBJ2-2	CASSWTGGTGELFF	TGTGCCAGCAGTTGGACAGGGGGAACCGGGGAGCTGTTTTTT
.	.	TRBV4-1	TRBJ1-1	CASSQGPVNTEAFF	TGCGCCAGCAGCCAAGGTCCCGTGAACACTGAAGCTTTCTTT
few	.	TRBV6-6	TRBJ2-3	CASSRDTYSTDTQYF	TGTGCCAGCAGTCGGGACACCTACAGTACAGATACGCAGTATTTT
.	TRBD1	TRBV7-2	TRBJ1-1	CASSFGTGGEAFF	TGTGCCAGCAGCTTCGGGACAGGGGGCGAAGCTTTCTTT
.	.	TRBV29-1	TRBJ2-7	CSVAFGAAYEQYF	TGCAGCGTCGCCTTTGGGGCCGCCTACGAGCAGTACTTC
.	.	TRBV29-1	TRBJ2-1	CSVVAEGLEQFF	TGCAGCGTTGTAGCGGAGGGGCTGGAGCAGTTCTTC
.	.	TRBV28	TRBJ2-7	CASSPLREQYF	TGTGCCAGCAGTCCTTTAAGGGAGCAGTACTTC
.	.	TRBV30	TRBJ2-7	CAWSEGLFSYEQYF	TGTGCCTGGAGCGAGGGGTTGTTCTCCTACGAGCAGTACTTC
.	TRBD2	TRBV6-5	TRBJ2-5	CASSYGLAGETQYF	TGTGCCAGCAGTTACGGGCTAGCGGGCGAGACCCAGTACTTC
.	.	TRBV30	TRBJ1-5	CAWSLYNQPQHF	TGTGCCTGGAGTTTATACAATCAGCCCCAGCATTTT